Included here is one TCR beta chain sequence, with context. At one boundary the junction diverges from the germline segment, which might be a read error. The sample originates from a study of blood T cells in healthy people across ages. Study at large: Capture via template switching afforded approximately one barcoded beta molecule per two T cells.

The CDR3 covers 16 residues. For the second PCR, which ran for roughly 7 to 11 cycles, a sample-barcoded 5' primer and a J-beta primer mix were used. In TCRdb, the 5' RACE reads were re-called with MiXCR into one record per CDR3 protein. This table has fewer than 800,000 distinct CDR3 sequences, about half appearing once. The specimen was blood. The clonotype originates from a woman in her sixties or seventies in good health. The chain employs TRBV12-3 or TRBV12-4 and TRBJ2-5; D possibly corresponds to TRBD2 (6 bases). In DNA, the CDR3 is TGTACCAGCAGTTCCCGGCAGAGTAGCGGAGAGGAGACCCAGTACTTC. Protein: CTSSSRQSSGEETQYF.